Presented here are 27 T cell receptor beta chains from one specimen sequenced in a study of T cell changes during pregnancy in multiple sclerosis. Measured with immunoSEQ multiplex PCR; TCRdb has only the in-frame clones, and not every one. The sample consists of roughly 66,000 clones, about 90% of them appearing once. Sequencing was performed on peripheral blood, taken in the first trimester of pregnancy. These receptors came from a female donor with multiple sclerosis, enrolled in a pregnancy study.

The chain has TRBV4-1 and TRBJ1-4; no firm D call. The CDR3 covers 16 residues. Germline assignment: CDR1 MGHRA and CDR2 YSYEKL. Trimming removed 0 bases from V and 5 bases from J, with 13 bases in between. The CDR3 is CASSQEILRANEKLFF. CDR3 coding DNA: TGCGCCAGCAGCCAAGAGATTTTGCGGGCGAATGAAAAACTGTTTTTT.

CDR3 nucleotide sequence: TGTGCCAGCAGCGAATCAGGGGGCGCAGGGGAGACCCAGTACTTC. The encoded protein is CASSESGGAGETQYF. The J gene is TRBJ2-5, the V gene TRBV9, with 8 nucleotides matching TRBD1. Germline V gene lookup returns CDR1 SGDLS and CDR2 YYNGEE. CDR3 size: 15 residues. J lost 5 bases, V lost 3 bases, and 9 bases had no gene match.

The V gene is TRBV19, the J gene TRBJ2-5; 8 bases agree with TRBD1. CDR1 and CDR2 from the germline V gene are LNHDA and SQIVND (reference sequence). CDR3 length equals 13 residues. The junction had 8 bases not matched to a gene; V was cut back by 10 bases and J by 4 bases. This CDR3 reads CATDRGRGETQYF. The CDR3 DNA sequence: TGTGCCACCGACAGGGGTAGGGGAGAGACCCAGTACTTC.

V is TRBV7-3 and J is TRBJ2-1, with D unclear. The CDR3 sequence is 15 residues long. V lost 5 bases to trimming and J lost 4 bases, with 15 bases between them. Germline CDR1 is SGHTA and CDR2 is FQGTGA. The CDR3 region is CASSPYQNGYNEQFF. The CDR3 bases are TGTGCCAGCAGCCCCTATCAGAACGGGTACAATGAGCAGTTCTTC.

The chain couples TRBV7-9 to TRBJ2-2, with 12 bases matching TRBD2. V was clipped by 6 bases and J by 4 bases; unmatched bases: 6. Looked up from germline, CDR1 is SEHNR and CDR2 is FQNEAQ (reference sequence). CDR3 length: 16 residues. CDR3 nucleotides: TGTGCCAGCAGTCCCGGACTAGCGGGATTCACCGGGGAGCTGTTTTTT. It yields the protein CASSPGLAGFTGELFF. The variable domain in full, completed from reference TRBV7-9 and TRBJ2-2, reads DTGVSQNPRHKITKRGQNVTFRCDPISEHNRLYWYRQTLGQGPEFLTYFQNEAQLEKSRLLSDRFSAERPKGSFSTLEIQRTEQGDSAMYLCASSPGLAGFTGELFFGEGSRLTVL.

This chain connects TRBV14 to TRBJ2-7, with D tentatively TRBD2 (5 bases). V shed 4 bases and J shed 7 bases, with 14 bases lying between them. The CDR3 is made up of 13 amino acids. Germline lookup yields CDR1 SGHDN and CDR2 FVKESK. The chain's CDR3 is CASSPRGQPEQYF. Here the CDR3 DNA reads TGTGCCAGCAGCCCCCGCGGGCAGCCTGAGCAGTACTTC. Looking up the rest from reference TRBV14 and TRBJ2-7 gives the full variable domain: EAGVTQFPSHSVIEKGQTVTLRCDPISGHDNLYWYRRVMGKEIKFLLHFVKESKQDESGMPNNRFLAERTGGTYSTLKVQPAELEDSGVYFCASSPRGQPEQYFGPGTRLTVT.

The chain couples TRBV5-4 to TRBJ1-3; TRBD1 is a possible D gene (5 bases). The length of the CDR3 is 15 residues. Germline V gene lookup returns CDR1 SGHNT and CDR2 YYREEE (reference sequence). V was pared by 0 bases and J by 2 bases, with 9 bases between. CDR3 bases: TGTGCCAGCAGCTTGGCCGGGGGGACTGGAAACACCATATATTTT. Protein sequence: CASSLAGGTGNTIYF.

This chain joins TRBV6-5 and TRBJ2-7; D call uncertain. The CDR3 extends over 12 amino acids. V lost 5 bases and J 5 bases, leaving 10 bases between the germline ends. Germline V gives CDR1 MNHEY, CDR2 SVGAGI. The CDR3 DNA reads TGTGCCAGCAGTCGGCAGCGAGACGAGCAGTACTTC. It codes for CASSRQRDEQYF.

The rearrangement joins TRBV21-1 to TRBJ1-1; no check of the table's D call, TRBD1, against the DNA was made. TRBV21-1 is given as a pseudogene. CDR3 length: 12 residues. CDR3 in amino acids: CASSKRDRGAFF. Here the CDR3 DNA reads TGTGCCAGCAGCAAACGGGACAGGGGAGCTTTCTTT.

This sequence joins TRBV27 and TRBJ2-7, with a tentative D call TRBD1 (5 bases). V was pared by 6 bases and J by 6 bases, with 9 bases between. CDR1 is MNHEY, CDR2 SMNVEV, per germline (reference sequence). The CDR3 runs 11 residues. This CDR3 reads CASSLGAEQYF. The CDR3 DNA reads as TGTGCCAGCAGCCTAGGGGCCGAGCAGTACTTC.

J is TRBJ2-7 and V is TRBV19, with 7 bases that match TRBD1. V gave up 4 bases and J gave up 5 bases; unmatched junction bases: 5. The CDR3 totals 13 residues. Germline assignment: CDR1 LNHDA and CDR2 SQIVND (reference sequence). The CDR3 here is CASSKTGYHEQYF. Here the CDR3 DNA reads TGTGCCAGTAGTAAGACAGGGTACCACGAGCAGTACTTC.

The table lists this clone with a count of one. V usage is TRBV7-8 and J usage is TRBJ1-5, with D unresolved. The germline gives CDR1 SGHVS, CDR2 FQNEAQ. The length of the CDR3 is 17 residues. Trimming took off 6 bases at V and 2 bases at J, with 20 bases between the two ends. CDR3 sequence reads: CASRGTTEGTGNQPQHF. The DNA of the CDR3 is TGTGCCAGCAGGGGAACAACCGAGGGCACGGGCAATCAGCCCCAGCATTTT.

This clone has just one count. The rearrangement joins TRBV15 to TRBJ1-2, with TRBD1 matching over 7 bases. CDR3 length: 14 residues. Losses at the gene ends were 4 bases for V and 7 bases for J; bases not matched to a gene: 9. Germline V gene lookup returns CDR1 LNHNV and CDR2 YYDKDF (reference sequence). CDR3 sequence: CATSIRTTGSGYTF. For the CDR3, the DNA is TGTGCCACCAGCATAAGGACGACAGGGTCTGGCTACACCTTC.

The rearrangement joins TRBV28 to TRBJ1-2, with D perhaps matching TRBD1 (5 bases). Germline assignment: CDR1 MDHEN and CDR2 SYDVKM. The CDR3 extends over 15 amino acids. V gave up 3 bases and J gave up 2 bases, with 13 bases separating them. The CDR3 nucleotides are TGTGCCAGCAGTTTGGGGGGGGTGCCAAACTATGGCTACACCTTC. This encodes CASSLGGVPNYGYTF.

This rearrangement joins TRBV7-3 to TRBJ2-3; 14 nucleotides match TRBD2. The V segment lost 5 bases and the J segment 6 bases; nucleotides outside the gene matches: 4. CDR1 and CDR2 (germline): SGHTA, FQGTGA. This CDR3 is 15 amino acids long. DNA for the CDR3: TGTGCCAGCAGCCTGACTAGCGGGAGGGCCGATACGCAGTATTTT. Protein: CASSLTSGRADTQYF.

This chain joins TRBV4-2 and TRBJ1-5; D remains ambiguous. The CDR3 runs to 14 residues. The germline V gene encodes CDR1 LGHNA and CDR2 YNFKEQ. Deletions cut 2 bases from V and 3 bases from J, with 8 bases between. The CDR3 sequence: CASSQTKPNQPQHF. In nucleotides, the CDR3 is TGTGCCAGCAGCCAAACCAAGCCCAATCAGCCCCAGCATTTT.

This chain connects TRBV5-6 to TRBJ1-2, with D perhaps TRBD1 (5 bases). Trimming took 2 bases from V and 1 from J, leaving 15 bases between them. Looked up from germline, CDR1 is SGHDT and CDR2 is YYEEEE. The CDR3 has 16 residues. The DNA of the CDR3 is TGTGCCAGCAGCTTCTCAGGGAGGGGACTTAACTATGGCTACACCTTC. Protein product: CASSFSGRGLNYGYTF.

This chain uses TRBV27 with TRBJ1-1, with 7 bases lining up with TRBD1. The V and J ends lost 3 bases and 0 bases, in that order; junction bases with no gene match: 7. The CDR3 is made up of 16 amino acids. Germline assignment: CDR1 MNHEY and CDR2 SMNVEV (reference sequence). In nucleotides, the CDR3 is TGTGCCAGCAGTTTTGTCAGGGGGTGGATGAACACTGAAGCTTTCTTT. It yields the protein CASSFVRGWMNTEAFF.

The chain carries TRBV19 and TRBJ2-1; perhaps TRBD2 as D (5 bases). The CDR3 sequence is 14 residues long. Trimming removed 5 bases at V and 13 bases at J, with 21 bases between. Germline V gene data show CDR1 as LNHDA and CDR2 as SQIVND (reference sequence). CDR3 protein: CASSAYTGIQPQFF. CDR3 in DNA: TGTGCCAGTAGTGCATATACCGGGATTCAGCCCCAGTTCTTC.

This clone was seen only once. The CDR3 coding sequence is TGCGCCAGCAGCTTTGAGGGAAATGGCTACACCTTC. It encodes CASSFEGNGYTF. This chain joins TRBV5-1 and TRBJ1-2, with D unresolved. The CDR3 has 12 amino acids. Trimming took 2 bases from V and 6 from J, leaving 8 bases between them. Germline-derived CDR1 and CDR2 are SGHRS and YFSETQ.

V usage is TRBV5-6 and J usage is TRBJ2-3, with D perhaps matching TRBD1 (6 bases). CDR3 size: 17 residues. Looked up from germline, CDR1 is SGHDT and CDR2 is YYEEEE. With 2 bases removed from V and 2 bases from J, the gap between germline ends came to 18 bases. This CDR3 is CASSFYQGPLTTDTQYF. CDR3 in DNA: TGTGCCAGCAGCTTTTACCAGGGGCCCTTAACCACAGATACGCAGTATTTT.

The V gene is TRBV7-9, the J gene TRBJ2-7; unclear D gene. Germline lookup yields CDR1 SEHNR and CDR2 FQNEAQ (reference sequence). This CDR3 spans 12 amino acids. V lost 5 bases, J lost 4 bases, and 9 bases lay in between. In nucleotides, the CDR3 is TGTGCCAGCAGCGCCCAGACTTACGAGCAGTACTTC. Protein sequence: CASSAQTYEQYF.

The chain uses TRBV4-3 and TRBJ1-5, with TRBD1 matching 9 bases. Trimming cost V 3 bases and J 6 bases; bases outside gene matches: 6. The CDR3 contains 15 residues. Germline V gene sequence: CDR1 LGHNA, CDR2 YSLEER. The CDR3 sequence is CASSHGQGLGQPQHF. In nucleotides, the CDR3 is TGCGCCAGCAGCCATGGACAGGGGTTAGGTCAGCCCCAGCATTTT.

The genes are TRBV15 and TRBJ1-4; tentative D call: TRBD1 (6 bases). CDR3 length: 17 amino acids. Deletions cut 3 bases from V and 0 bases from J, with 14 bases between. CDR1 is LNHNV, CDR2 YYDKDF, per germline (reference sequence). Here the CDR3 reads CATSSGDKSATNEKLFF. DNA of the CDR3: TGTGCCACCAGCAGCGGGGACAAGTCTGCAACTAATGAAAAACTGTTTTTT.

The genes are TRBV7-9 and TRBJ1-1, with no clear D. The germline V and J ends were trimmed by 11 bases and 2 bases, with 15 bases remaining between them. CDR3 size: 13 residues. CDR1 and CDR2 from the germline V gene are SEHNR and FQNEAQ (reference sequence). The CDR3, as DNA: TGTGCCGGTTTGGGAGTCCCCAACACTGAAGCTTTCTTT. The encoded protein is CAGLGVPNTEAFF.

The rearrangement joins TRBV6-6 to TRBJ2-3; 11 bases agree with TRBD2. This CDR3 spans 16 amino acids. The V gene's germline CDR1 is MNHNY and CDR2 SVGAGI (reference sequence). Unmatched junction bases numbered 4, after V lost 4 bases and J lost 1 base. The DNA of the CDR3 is TGTGCCAGCAGTTTCGGGACTAGCGGACGCACAGATACGCAGTATTTT. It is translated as CASSFGTSGRTDTQYF.

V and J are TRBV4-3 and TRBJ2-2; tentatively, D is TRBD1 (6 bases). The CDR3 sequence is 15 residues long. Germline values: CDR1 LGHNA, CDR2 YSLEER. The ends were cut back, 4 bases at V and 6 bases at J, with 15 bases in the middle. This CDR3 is CASSPKQGFAGELFF. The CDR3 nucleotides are TGCGCCAGCAGCCCGAAACAGGGATTTGCCGGGGAGCTGTTTTTT.